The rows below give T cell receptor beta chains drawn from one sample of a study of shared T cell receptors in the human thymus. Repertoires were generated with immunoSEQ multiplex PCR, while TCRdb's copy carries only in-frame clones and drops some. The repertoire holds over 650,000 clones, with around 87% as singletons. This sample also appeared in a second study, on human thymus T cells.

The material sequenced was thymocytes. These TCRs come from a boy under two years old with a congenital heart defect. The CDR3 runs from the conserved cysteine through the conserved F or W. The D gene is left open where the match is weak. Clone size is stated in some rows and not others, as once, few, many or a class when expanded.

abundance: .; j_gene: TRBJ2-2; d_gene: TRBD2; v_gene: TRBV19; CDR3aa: CASTRAGTSDRGELFF; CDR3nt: TGTGCCAGTACCAGAGCGGGGACTAGCGACCGCGGGGAGCTGTTTTTT
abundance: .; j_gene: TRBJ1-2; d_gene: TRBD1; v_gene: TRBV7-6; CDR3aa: CASSWAAGTGYGYTF; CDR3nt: TGTGCCAGCAGCTGGGCTGCCGGGACAGGCTATGGCTACACCTTC
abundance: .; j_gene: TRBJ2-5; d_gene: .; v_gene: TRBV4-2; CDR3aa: CASSQDPGGSRQETQYF; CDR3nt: TGTGCCAGCAGCCAAGATCCGGGGGGCTCTCGGCAAGAGACCCAGTACTTC
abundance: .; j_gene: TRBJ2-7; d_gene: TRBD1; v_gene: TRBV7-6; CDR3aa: CASSLDSGQGFYEQYF; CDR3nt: TGTGCCAGCAGCTTAGACTCGGGACAGGGGTTCTACGAGCAGTACTTC
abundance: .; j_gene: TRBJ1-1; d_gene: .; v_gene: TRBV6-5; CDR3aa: CASSYGTGMNTEAFF; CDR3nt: TGTGCCAGCAGTTACGGTACAGGCATGAACACTGAAGCTTTCTTT
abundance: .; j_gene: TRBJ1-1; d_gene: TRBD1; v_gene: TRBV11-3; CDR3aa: CASSSGTGGGSAEAFF; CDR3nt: TGTGCCAGCAGCTCCGGGACAGGGGGCGGATCGGCTGAAGCTTTCTTT
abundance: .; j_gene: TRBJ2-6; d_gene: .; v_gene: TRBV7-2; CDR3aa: CASSLDPGHRSGANVLTF; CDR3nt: TGTGCCAGCAGCTTAGACCCGGGACATCGATCTGGGGCCAACGTCCTGACTTTC
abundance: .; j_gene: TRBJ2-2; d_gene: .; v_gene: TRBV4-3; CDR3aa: CASSRCSGNTGELFF; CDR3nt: TGCGCCAGCAGCCGATGCAGCGGAAACACCGGGGAGCTGTTTTTT
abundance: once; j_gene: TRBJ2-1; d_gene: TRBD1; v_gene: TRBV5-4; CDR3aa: CASSLTPGTGDYNEQFF; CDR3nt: TGTGCCAGCAGCCTAACACCCGGGACAGGGGACTACAATGAGCAGTTCTTC
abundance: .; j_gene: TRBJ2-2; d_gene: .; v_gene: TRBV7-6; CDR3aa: CASSASGTGELFF; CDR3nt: TGTGCCAGCAGCGCCTCAGGGACCGGGGAGCTGTTTTTT
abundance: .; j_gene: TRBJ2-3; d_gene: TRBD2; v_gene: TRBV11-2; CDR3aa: CASRLAGGPVGNTDTQYF; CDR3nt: TGTGCCAGCAGATTAGCGGGGGGGCCTGTTGGTAACACAGATACGCAGTATTTT
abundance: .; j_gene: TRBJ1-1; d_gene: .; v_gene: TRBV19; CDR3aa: CASSTPLRTEAFF; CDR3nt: TGTGCCAGTAGTACCCCCCTGAGGACTGAAGCTTTCTTT
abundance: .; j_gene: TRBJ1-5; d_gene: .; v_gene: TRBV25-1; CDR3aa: CASSEYSGLQPQHF; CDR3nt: TGTGCCAGCAGTGAATATTCAGGACTACAGCCCCAGCATTTT
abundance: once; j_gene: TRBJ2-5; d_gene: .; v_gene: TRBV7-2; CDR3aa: CASSNDSQLETQYF; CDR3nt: TGTGCCAGCAGCAACGACAGTCAGTTAGAGACCCAGTACTTC
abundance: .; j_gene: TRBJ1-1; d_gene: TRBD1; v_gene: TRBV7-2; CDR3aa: CASSPPPGQGADEAFF; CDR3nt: TGTGCCAGCAGCCCTCCTCCGGGACAGGGGGCTGATGAAGCTTTCTTT
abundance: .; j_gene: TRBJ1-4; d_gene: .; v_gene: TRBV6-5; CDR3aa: CASSDRNNEKLFF; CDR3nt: TGTGCCAGCAGTGACAGGAATAATGAAAAACTGTTTTTT
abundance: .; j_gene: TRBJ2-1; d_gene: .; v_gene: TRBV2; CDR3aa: CASSEGDHEQFF; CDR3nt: TGTGCCAGCAGTGAAGGAGATCATGAGCAGTTCTTC
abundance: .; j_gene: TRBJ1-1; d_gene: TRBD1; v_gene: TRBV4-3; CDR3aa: CASSQSYRGRATEAFF; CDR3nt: TGCGCCAGCAGCCAATCTTACAGGGGAAGGGCGACTGAAGCTTTCTTT
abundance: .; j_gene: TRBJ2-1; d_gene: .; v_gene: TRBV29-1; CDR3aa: CSVRGYTHNEQFF; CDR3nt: TGCAGCGTTCGGGGTTACACTCACAATGAGCAGTTCTTC
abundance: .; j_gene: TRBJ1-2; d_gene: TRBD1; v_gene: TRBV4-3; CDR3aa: CASSQEGVSATGGNYGYTF; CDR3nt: TGCGCCAGCAGCCAAGAGGGGGTCAGCGCGACAGGGGGTAACTATGGCTACACCTTC
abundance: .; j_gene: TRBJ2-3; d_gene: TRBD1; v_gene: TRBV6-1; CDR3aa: CASVSQGAMGDTQYF; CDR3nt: TGTGCCAGCGTGTCTCAGGGGGCGATGGGAGATACGCAGTATTTT
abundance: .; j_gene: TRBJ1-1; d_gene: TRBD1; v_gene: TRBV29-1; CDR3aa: CSVRLNGQGDHTEAFF; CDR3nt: TGCAGCGTCCGCCTGAATGGACAGGGGGATCACACTGAAGCTTTCTTT
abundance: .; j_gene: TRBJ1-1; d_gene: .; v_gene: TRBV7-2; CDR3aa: CASSLSEGMNTEAFF; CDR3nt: TGTGCCAGCAGCTTAAGCGAGGGCATGAACACTGAAGCTTTCTTT
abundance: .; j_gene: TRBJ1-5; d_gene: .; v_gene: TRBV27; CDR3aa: CASSLVGNSNQPQHF; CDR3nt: TGTGCCAGCAGTTTAGTCGGGAATAGCAATCAGCCCCAGCATTTT
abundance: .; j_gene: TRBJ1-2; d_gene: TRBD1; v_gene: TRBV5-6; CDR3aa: CASSMGQTNYGYTF; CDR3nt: TGTGCCAGCAGCATGGGACAGACCAACTATGGCTACACCTTC
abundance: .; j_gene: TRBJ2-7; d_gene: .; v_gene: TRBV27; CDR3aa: CASSFRYSYEQYF; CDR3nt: TGTGCCAGCAGTTTCCGCTACTCCTACGAGCAGTACTTC
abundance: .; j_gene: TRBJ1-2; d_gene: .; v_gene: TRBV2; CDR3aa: CASRYRDTLKGNYGYTF; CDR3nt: TGTGCCAGCAGATACCGGGACACCCTTAAGGGTAACTATGGCTACACCTTC
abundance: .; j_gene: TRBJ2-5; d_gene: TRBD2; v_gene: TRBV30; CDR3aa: CAWSERGSIKRETQYF; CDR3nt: TGTGCCTGGAGTGAGCGGGGGAGCATCAAACGGGAGACCCAGTACTTC
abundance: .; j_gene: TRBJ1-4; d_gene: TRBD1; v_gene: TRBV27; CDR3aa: CASSKLPGQGDEKLFF; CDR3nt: TGTGCCAGCAGTAAATTACCGGGACAGGGGGATGAAAAACTGTTTTTT
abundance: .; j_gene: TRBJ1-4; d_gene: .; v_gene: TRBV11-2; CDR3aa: CASSLWGEKNEKLFF; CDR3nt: TGTGCCAGCAGCTTATGGGGGGAGAAGAATGAAAAACTGTTTTTT
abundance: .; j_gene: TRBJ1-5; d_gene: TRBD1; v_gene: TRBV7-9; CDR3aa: CASSHYPGQGDQPQHF; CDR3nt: TGTGCCAGCAGCCACTACCCGGGACAGGGGGACCAGCCCCAGCATTTT
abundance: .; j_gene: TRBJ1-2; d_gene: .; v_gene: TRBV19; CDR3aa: CASRINGNYGYTF; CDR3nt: TGTGCCAGTAGGATAAACGGTAACTATGGCTACACCTTC
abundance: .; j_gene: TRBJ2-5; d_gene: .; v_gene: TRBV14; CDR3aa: CASSQDILHTHQETQYF; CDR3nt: TGTGCCAGCAGCCAAGATATCCTTCACACCCATCAAGAGACCCAGTACTTC
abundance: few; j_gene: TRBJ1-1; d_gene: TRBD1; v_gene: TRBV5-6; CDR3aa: CASREYLGQGTEAFF; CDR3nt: TGTGCCAGCAGGGAGTATTTGGGACAGGGGACTGAAGCTTTCTTT
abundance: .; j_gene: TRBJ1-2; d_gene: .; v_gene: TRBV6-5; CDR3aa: CASSYSSRIFYGYTF; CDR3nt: TGTGCCAGCAGTTACTCGTCCAGAATCTTCTATGGCTACACCTTC
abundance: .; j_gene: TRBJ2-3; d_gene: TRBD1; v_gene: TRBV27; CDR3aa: CASSQTGGWFTDTQYF; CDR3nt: TGTGCCAGCAGCCAAACAGGGGGCTGGTTTACAGATACGCAGTATTTT
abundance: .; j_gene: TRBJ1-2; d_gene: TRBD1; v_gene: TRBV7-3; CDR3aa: CASGQVNYGYTF; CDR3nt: TGTGCCAGCGGACAGGTGAACTATGGCTACACCTTC
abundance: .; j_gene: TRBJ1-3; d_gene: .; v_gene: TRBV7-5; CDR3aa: CARSLVSAGTGGNTIYF; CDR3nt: TGTGCCAGAAGCTTAGTATCCGCGGGGACAGGGGGAAACACCATATATTTT
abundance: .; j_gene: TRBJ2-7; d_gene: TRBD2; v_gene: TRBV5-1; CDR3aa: CASSLGGVAGVILSYEQYF; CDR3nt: TGCGCCAGCAGCTTGGGGGGGGTAGCGGGAGTTATCCTCTCCTACGAGCAGTACTTC
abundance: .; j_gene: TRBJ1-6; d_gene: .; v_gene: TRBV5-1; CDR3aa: CASSLYRQAEKSSYNSPLHF; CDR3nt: TGCGCCAGCAGCTTATACCGACAGGCCGAAAAGAGCTCCTATAATTCACCCCTCCACTTT
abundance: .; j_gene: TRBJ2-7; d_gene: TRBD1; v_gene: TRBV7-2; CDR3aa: CASSRPLQGPAYEQYF; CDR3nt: TGTGCCAGCAGCCGCCCCCTACAGGGGCCCGCCTACGAGCAGTACTTC
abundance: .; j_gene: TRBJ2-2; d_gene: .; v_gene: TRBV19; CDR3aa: CASSIESTAGELFF; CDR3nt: TGTGCCAGTAGTATAGAAAGTACGGCCGGGGAGCTGTTTTTT
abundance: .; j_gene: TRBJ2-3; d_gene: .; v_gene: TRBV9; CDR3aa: CASSGPSAKGTDTQYF; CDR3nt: TGTGCCAGCAGCGGTCCTAGCGCCAAAGGTACAGATACGCAGTATTTT
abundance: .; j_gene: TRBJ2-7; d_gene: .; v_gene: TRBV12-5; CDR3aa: CASGLAGSTRPYEQYF; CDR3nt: TGTGCTAGTGGTTTGGCCGGATCGACAAGACCCTACGAGCAGTACTTC
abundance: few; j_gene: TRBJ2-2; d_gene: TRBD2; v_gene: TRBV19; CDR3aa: CASSGIISGSRTGELFF; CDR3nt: TGTGCCAGTAGTGGAATCATTAGCGGGAGTCGGACCGGGGAGCTGTTTTTT
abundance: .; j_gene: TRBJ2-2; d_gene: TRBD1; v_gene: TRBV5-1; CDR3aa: CASSLSRTGLNTGELFF; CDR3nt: TGCGCCAGCAGCTTATCCCGGACAGGCCTGAACACCGGGGAGCTGTTTTTT
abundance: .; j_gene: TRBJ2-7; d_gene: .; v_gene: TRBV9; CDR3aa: CASSPHRGQRSYEQYF; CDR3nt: TGTGCCAGCAGCCCCCACCGCGGACAGCGATCCTACGAGCAGTACTTC
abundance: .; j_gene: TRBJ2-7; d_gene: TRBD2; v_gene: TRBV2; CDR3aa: CASSEGFGLAGLNEQYF; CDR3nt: TGTGCCAGCAGTGAAGGGTTCGGACTAGCGGGGCTCAACGAGCAGTACTTC
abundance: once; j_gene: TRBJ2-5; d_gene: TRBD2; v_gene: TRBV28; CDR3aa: CASSTQTSGLQETQYF; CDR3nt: TGTGCCAGCAGTACCCAGACTAGCGGGCTCCAAGAGACCCAGTACTTC
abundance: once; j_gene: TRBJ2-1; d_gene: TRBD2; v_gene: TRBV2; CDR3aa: CASSKTSGSYNEQFF; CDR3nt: TGTGCCAGCAGTAAAACTAGCGGTTCCTACAATGAGCAGTTCTTC
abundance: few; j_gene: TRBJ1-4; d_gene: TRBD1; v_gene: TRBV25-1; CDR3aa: CASSVQGRTTNEKLFF; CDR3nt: TGTGCCAGCAGTGTACAGGGGAGGACTACTAATGAAAAACTGTTTTTT
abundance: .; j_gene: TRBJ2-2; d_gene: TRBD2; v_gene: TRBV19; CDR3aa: CATRRGSTGELFF; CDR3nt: TGTGCCACTCGGCGGGGGAGCACCGGGGAGCTGTTTTTT
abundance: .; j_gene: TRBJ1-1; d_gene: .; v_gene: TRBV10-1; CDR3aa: CASTGSTEAFF; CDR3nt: TGCGCCAGTACAGGGAGCACTGAAGCTTTCTTT
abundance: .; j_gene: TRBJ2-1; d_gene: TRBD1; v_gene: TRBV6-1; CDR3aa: CASSVPPGQTYNEQFF; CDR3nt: TGTGCCAGCAGTGTCCCTCCGGGACAGACCTACAATGAGCAGTTCTTC
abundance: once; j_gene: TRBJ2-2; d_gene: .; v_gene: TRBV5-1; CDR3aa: CASSPLAVTGNTGELFF; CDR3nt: TGCGCCAGCAGCCCCTTGGCGGTGACAGGGAACACCGGGGAGCTGTTTTTT
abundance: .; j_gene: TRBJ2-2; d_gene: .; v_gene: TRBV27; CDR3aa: CASSLSNTGELFF; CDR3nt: TGTGCCAGCAGTTTGTCTAACACCGGGGAGCTGTTTTTT
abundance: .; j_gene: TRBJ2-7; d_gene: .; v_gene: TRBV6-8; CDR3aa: CASSHSYEQYF; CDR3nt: TGTGCCAGCAGTCATTCCTACGAGCAGTACTTC
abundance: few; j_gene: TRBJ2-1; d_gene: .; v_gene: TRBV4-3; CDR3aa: CASSHPGPGWSTNEQFF; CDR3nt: TGCGCCAGCAGCCACCCTGGCCCGGGGTGGAGTACCAATGAGCAGTTCTTC
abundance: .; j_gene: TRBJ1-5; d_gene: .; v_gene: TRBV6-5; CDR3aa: CASGGQPQPQHF; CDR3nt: TGTGCCAGCGGTGGACAACCTCAGCCCCAGCATTTT